A selection of T cell receptor beta chains follows, all from one sample in a study of glioma-infiltrating T cells after dendritic cell vaccination. Clones were sequenced by immunoSEQ multiplex PCR, and TCRdb holds only the in-frame ones, with some missing. Among about 82,000 clones listed, around 90% were seen once. This specimen was blood, taken before dendritic cell vaccination. The origin of the receptors is a human donor with glioblastoma. CDR3s include the opening cysteine and the closing phenylalanine or tryptophan. The D gene is left open where the match is weak. Rows may omit the clone size; those that give it use once, few, many or a size class.

>TRBV14|-|17|-|TRBJ2-1
TGTGCCAGCAGCCAAGCCCCGTCCAGGCTCTCCTACAATGAGCAGTTCTTC
CASSQAPSRLSYNEQFF
>TRBV5-5|once|16|-|TRBJ1-1
TGTGCCAGCAGCTTGTCGACAGATATCATGAACACTGAAGCTTTCTTT
CASSLSTDIMNTEAFF
>TRBV5-1|-|16|TRBD1|TRBJ2-6
TGCGCCAGCTCCGGGACAGGGGTCTCTGGGGCCAACGTCCTGACTTTC
CASSGTGVSGANVLTF
>TRBV18|once|17|TRBD2|TRBJ2-1
TGTGCCAGCTCATCGGAGACTAGCGGGGCATCCTACAATGAGCAGTTCTTC
CASSSETSGASYNEQFF
>TRBV7-3|-|13|-|TRBJ2-3
TGTGCCAGCAGCCCAATCGGGACAGATACGCAGTATTTT
CASSPIGTDTQYF
>TRBV18|-|16|-|TRBJ2-1
TGTGCCAGCTCACCACTTACTATGAGCTCCTACAATGAGCAGTTCTTC
CASSPLTMSSYNEQFF
>TRBV2|-|13|-|TRBJ2-5
TGTGCCAGCAGTTATAAAAACGGGGAGACCCAGTACTTC
CASSYKNGETQYF
>TRBV27|-|16|TRBD1|TRBJ2-2
TGTGCCAGCAGTTGGGACAGGGGTAGTAGCACCGGGGAGCTGTTTTTT
CASSWDRGSSTGELFF
>TRBV11-2|-|15|-|TRBJ2-7
TGTGCCAGCAGCACACCTAGGGGGAGAGGGGGAGAGCAGTACTTC
CASSTPRGRGGEQYF
>TRBV11-3|-|14|TRBD1|TRBJ2-7
TGTGCCAGCGGACCGGGACAGGGTCCCTACGAGCAGTACTTC
CASGPGQGPYEQYF
>TRBV6-6|-|15|-|TRBJ2-7
TGTGCCAGCAGTTACGTGGAGCAGGGGCCCTACGAGCAGTACTTC
CASSYVEQGPYEQYF
>TRBV5-1|-|15|TRBD1|TRBJ2-3
TGCGCCAGCAGCCCAGGACAGGGGGGCACAGATACGCAGTATTTT
CASSPGQGGTDTQYF
>TRBV15|few|15|TRBD2|TRBJ2-5
TGTGCCACCAGCAGAGCACTAGCGGGGGGGAAGACCCAGTACTTC
CATSRALAGGKTQYF
>TRBV6-6|-|13|-|TRBJ2-1
TGTGCCAGCAGCCCCCAGGGGAGCAATGAGCAGTTCTTC
CASSPQGSNEQFF
>TRBV5-6|-|16|TRBD2|TRBJ2-7
TGTGCCAGCAGCTTAGTGCTAGCGGGGACGGGCTACGAGCAGTACTTC
CASSLVLAGTGYEQYF
>TRBV7-3|-|14|TRBD2|TRBJ2-7
TGTGCCAGCAGCCCGGCGGGAGGCTCCTACGAGCAGTACTTC
CASSPAGGSYEQYF
>TRBV6-5|-|13|-|TRBJ1-1
TGTGCCAGCCGGTTTCGAGGGTTTACTGAAGCTTTCTTT
CASRFRGFTEAFF
>TRBV23-1|-|16|-|TRBJ2-7
TGCGCCAGCAGTCAATCCGTCAGAGAAGGGGCCTACGAGCAGTACTTC
CASSQSVREGAYEQYF
>TRBV10-3|-|15|-|TRBJ1-1
TGTGCCATCAGTGAAGGGAAGGGGTGGAACACTGAAGCTTTCTTT
CAISEGKGWNTEAFF
>TRBV4-2|-|14|TRBD1|TRBJ2-1
TGTGCCAGCAGCCAAGGACAGGGGTTGAATGAGCAGTTCTTC
CASSQGQGLNEQFF
>TRBV11-2|few|13|TRBD1|TRBJ2-7
TGTGCCAGCAGCTCCGGACAGGGAGACGAGCAGTACTTC
CASSSGQGDEQYF
>TRBV19|-|14|-|TRBJ2-7
TGTGCCAGTAGGAGCAGCGAACTAACCTACGAGCAGTACTTC
CASRSSELTYEQYF
>TRBV9|-|14|TRBD2|TRBJ2-1
TGTGCCAGCAGCACGGGGGGGAACTACAATGAGCAGTTCTTC
CASSTGGNYNEQFF
>TRBV7-8|-|17|TRBD1|TRBJ1-5
TGTGCCAGCAGCCCACGCGGGACAGGGAGAGGCAATCAGCCCCAGCATTTT
CASSPRGTGRGNQPQHF
>TRBV21-1|-|13|-|TRBJ1-5
TGTGCCAGCAGCGGGGCAGGGGATCAGCCCCAGCATTTT
CASSGAGDQPQHF
>TRBV6-6|once|14|TRBD1|TRBJ1-4
TGTGCCAGCAGTACGACAGGGGGTAATGAAAAACTGTTTTTT
CASSTTGGNEKLFF
>TRBV19|-|15|TRBD1|TRBJ1-1
TGTGCCAGTAGTGCGGACAGGTGGCAGAACACTGAAGCTTTCTTT
CASSADRWQNTEAFF
>TRBV5-5|once|15|-|TRBJ1-2
TGTGCCAGCAGCTCCCTGGGAGCCAGGGGCTATGGCTACACCTTC
CASSSLGARGYGYTF
>TRBV5-1|-|18|TRBD1|TRBJ2-1
TGCGCCAGCAGCTTGACCACGGGGGGACAGGGGGCCACTAGTGGGCGGTTCTTC
CASSLTTGGQGATSGRFF
>TRBV2|-|14|TRBD1|TRBJ2-2
TGTGCCAGCAGTGATCCGACAGGGACCGGGGAGCTGTTTTTT
CASSDPTGTGELFF
>TRBV15|-|15|TRBD1|TRBJ1-2
TGTGCCACCAGCGGAGAGACAGGGGGCGCCTCTGGCTACACCTTC
CATSGETGGASGYTF
>TRBV6-4|once|15|TRBD2|TRBJ2-1
TGTGCCAGCAGTGACTCGACTAGCGGGGGGGCTGAGCAGTTCTTC
CASSDSTSGGAEQFF
>TRBV30|-|13|TRBD2|TRBJ2-5
TGTGCCTGGAGACCGACCCCGGGGGGGGCCCAGTACTTC
CAWRPTPGGAQYF
>TRBV4-1|-|15|-|TRBJ2-4
TGCGCCAGCAGCCAAGTTCCCTTAGCCAAAAACATTCAGTACTTC
CASSQVPLAKNIQYF
>TRBV5-1|-|15|TRBD1|TRBJ1-2
TGCGCCAGCAGCTTGGCGACAGGGACGTTCTATGGCTACACCTTC
CASSLATGTFYGYTF
>TRBV6-1|-|15|TRBD1|TRBJ1-2
TGTGCCAGCAAAGAACAGGGGCCCAATGGCGCGGGCTACACCTTC
CASKEQGPNGAGYTF
>TRBV5-1|-|14|-|TRBJ1-2
TGCGCCAGCAGCTTGTCGCCAGGCACGTATGGCTACACCTTC
CASSLSPGTYGYTF
>TRBV7-9|-|17|-|TRBJ2-7
TGTGCCAGCAGCTATTACGGGGTTGGGGGGTATTTCTACGAGCAGTACTTC
CASSYYGVGGYFYEQYF
>TRBV6-1|-|15|-|TRBJ1-1
TGTGCCAGCACCCGAAGCGGGCCGTTGAACACTGAAGCTTTCTTT
CASTRSGPLNTEAFF
>TRBV30|once|15|TRBD1|TRBJ2-7
TGTGCCTGGAAGACCCAGGGGGCAACACTTTCGGAGCAGTACTTC
CAWKTQGATLSEQYF
>TRBV4-1|-|16|TRBD2|TRBJ2-1
TGCGCCAGCAGCCAAGATGTCGGGACTAGCGCTGATGAGCAGTTCTTC
CASSQDVGTSADEQFF
>TRBV2|-|13|-|TRBJ1-5
TGTGCCAGCAGTGCGGACAGCTATCAGCCCCAGCATTTT
CASSADSYQPQHF
>TRBV9|-|14|TRBD1|TRBJ1-2
TGTGCCAGCAGCGATCGGACAGGACCCTATGGCTACACCTTC
CASSDRTGPYGYTF